This passage covers 2 T cell receptor beta chains from one sample sequenced in a study of Graves' ophthalmopathy and Graves' hyperthyroidism. As the template, RNA transcripts were used to amplify TCR beta CDR3 regions. Second-round multiplex PCR followed a first-round RT-PCR using HTBI primers. A single record per CDR3 protein comes from TCRdb applying MiXCR to the multiplex PCR reads. The sample holds 170,000 or so distinct CDR3 sequences, around two fifths seen once. The sequencing input was peripheral blood. The receptors here all came from a woman between 40 and 55 years old with Graves' ophthalmopathy.

This clonotype was seen only a few times. A single base separates this from a much larger clone, so it may be a read error. CDR3 loop: CATSRDDEQYF. The CDR3 DNA reads TGTGCCACCAGCAGAGATGACGAGCAGTACTTC. This chain links TRBV15 with TRBJ2-7; D remains unclear. Trimming pared 0 bases from V and 5 bases from J, leaving 2 bases between. The germline gives CDR1 LNHNV, CDR2 YYDKDF (reference sequence). This CDR3 comprises 11 residues. Filled out from reference TRBV15 and TRBJ2-7, the complete variable domain reads DAMVIQNPRYQVTQFGKPVTLSCSQTLNHNVMYWYQQKSSQAPKLLFHYYDKDFNNEADTPDNFQSRRPNTSFCFLDIRSPGLGDTAMYLCATSRDDEQYFGPGTRLTVT.

This clonotype was observed many times. This CDR3 is CASSLTGIIEAFF. In DNA form, the CDR3 reads TGTGCCAGCAGTTTGACAGGAATCATCGAAGCTTTCTTT. The chain links TRBV28 to TRBJ1-1, with TRBD1 as a possible D gene (6 bases). V dropped 3 bases and J dropped 8 bases, with 13 bases sitting between them. CDR3 size: 13 residues. CDR1 and CDR2 (germline): MDHEN, SYDVKM.